This T cell receptor (beta chain) was sequenced during a study of blood T cell repertoires in COVID-19. Across the whole study: Material from acute and convalescent COVID-19 was sourced from the United States, Italy and Spain. T cells, B-cell-depleted T cells, or PBMCs supplied cDNA or gDNA.

Authors' analysis steps: Reference gene primer amplification yielded estimated nucleated cell counts. Method: immunoSEQ multiplex PCR; TCRdb's copy keeps in-frame clones and lacks some. That table is the source of V, J and clone size, and D and trimming were worked out from the DNA. The table has 35,000 to 45,000 clones, around nine tenths seen once; the top ten hold around 0.43%. The CDR3 is 17 residues long. Per germline, CDR1 SGHKS and CDR2 YYEKEE (reference sequence). V lost 6 bases to trimming and J lost 1 base; unmatched junction nucleotides: 14. The chain is built from TRBV5-5 and TRBJ2-7; the match to TRBD1 covers 9 bases. The sequenced sample was peripheral blood. The TCR originated in a human donor in a cohort sampled during active COVID-19. As DNA, the CDR3 is TGTGCCAGCACCCGAGGATCTCCGGGACAGGGATCCTACGAGCAGTACTTC. Translating gives CASTRGSPGQGSYEQYF.